The 15 T cell receptor beta chains below all came from one sample that was sequenced in a study of CD8 T cells in ankylosing spondylitis. One entry per CDR3 protein results from TCRdb running MiXCR on the 5' RACE reads. The sample lists about 310,000 distinct CDR3 sequences; less than 25% were seen once. Sequencing input: blood, either unsorted or a sorted T cell fraction (not recorded which). The receptors stem from a female donor with ankylosing spondylitis or in good health (not recorded which).

This chain joins TRBV6-1 and TRBJ2-3; no definite D call. The CDR3 runs to 16 residues. Germline CDR1 and CDR2: MNHNS and SASEGT. The V end was cut by 6 bases, the J end by 6 bases, with 22 bases between. The CDR3 region is CASSRRITRMEDTQYF. CDR3 DNA sequence: TGTGCCAGCAGCAGGCGGATCACCCGAATGGAGGATACGCAGTATTTT.

This clonotype was counted a few times. The chain has TRBV20-1 and TRBJ2-1; D ambiguous. The CDR3 length is 14 residues. Germline assignment: CDR1 DFQATT and CDR2 SNEGSKA (reference sequence). V gave up 2 bases and J gave up 4 bases, with 12 bases separating them. The CDR3 loop is CSARPPGRYNEQFF. The CDR3 coding sequence is TGCAGTGCTAGACCCCCAGGCCGATACAATGAGCAGTTCTTC.

The chain joins TRBV29-1 to TRBJ1-4; D is possibly TRBD1 (5 bases). The germline CDR1 and CDR2 sequences are SQVTM and ANQGSEA. There are 11 residues in the CDR3. Trimming stripped 5 bases from V and 6 bases from J, with 7 bases between. The CDR3 loop reads CSVWGDEKLFF. For the CDR3, the DNA is TGCAGCGTTTGGGGGGATGAAAAACTGTTTTTT. Using reference TRBV29-1 and TRBJ1-4 for the parts outside the CDR3, the full variable domain is SAVISQKPSRDICQRGTSLTIQCQVDSQVTMMFWYRQQPGQSLTLIATANQGSEATYESGFVIDKFPISRPNLTFSTLTVSNMSPEDSSIYLCSVWGDEKLFFGSGTQLSVL.

To note about this clonotype: A junction boundary mismatches the germline segment, possibly from a read error. The chain combines TRBV7-2 with TRBJ2-1; 9 bases agree with TRBD2. The CDR3 sequence is 15 residues long. Looked up from germline, CDR1 is SGHTA and CDR2 is FQGNSA. This chain's CDR3 is CASSIAGAGYNEQFF. In DNA, the CDR3 is TGTGCCAGCAGCATAGCGGGAGCGGGTTACAATGAGCAGTTCTTC.

The V call is TRBV7-3, the J call TRBJ2-3; D call uncertain. CDR1 SGHTA and CDR2 FQGTGA come from the germline V gene. CDR3 size: 12 residues. With 5 bases removed from V and 6 bases from J, the gap between germline ends came to 9 bases. The CDR3 loop reads CASSASEDTQYF. CDR3 bases: TGTGCCAGCAGCGCCTCCGAGGATACGCAGTATTTT.

V usage is TRBV7-8 and J usage is TRBJ2-2; D possibly corresponds to TRBD2 (5 bases). This CDR3 is built from 15 residues. The V gene's germline CDR1 is SGHVS and CDR2 FQNEAQ. The V end lost 5 bases, the J end lost 4 bases, and 14 bases lay between the germline ends. The CDR3 is CASSPLAHPTGELFF. In nucleotides, the CDR3 is TGTGCCAGCAGCCCCTTAGCGCATCCCACCGGGGAGCTGTTTTTT.

This clonotype came up many times. This chain connects TRBV7-2 to TRBJ2-1, with TRBD2 matching 9 bases. The trim removed 2 bases at V and 4 bases at J, leaving 0 bases unmatched. This CDR3 contains 14 residues. Per the germline V gene, CDR1 is SGHTA and CDR2 is FQGNSA. This CDR3 reads CASSLSGRYNEQFF. The DNA for the CDR3 is TGTGCCAGCAGCTTAAGCGGGAGGTACAATGAGCAGTTCTTC. Together with reference TRBV7-2 and TRBJ2-1, the CDR3 gives the full variable domain: GAGVSQSPSNKVTEKGKDVELRCDPISGHTALYWYRQSLGQGLEFLIYFQGNSAPDKSGLPSDRFSAERTGGSVSTLTIQRTQQEDSAVYLCASSLSGRYNEQFFGPGTRLTVL.

The rearrangement links TRBV5-5 to TRBJ2-7; D is uncertain. CDR3 length: 13 residues. V dropped 3 bases and J dropped 4 bases, with 11 bases sitting between them. Germline V gene data show CDR1 as SGHKS and CDR2 as YYEKEE (reference sequence). Here the CDR3 DNA reads TGTGCCAGCAGCTCGGCGGCCTTGTACGAGCAGTACTTC. This sequence encodes CASSSAALYEQYF.

The chain is built from TRBV6-1 and TRBJ1-3; D possibly corresponds to TRBD1 (6 bases). The V gene lost 4 bases and the J gene lost 4 bases, with 11 bases spanning the gap. Germline assignment: CDR1 MNHNS and CDR2 SASEGT. CDR3 length equals 14 residues. The DNA of the CDR3 is TGTGCCAGCAGTGCAGGACAGCTCGGAAACACCATATATTTT. Translating gives CASSAGQLGNTIYF.

There are many counts of this clonotype. The chain links TRBV12-3 or TRBV12-4 to TRBJ1-6; 10 bases line up with TRBD1. V shed 5 bases, J shed 8 bases, and the junction held 12 bases outside the gene matches. There are 17 residues in the CDR3. The CDR3 sequence is CASSPGQGFLIDSPLHF. CDR3 coding DNA: TGTGCCAGCAGTCCGGGACAGGGGTTCCTTATCGATTCACCCCTCCACTTT.

This clonotype was recorded a few times. The V and J genes are TRBV29-1 and TRBJ2-5; TRBD2 matches 11 bases. The CDR3 has 17 residues. Germline CDR1 reads SQVTM; CDR2 reads ANQGSEA. The ends lost 1 base at V and 3 bases at J; junction bases unmatched: 10. CDR3 residues: CSVEGTSGQNGKETQYF. For the CDR3, the DNA is TGCAGCGTTGAAGGGACTAGCGGGCAAAATGGGAAAGAGACCCAGTACTTC.

This clonotype appeared a single time. The chain links TRBV5-1 to TRBJ2-7, with TRBD1 matching over 9 bases. The junction had 13 bases not matched to a gene; V was cut back by 4 bases and J by 5 bases. This CDR3 comprises 16 residues. Germline CDR1 and CDR2: SGHRS and YFSETQ. The CDR3 spells CASSPVLPGQGNEQYF. The CDR3 DNA is TGCGCCAGCAGCCCCGTACTACCGGGACAGGGAAACGAGCAGTACTTC.

At least ten counts were recorded for this clonotype. The rearrangement joins TRBV12-3 or TRBV12-4 to TRBJ2-1, with a weak D call TRBD2 (6 bases). V was clipped by 8 bases and J by 8 bases, with 22 bases between them. This CDR3 contains 15 residues. The DNA of the CDR3 is TGTGCCAGCCGCTTAGCTGCGGGGTCTTGGGATGAGCAGTTCTTC. It codes for CASRLAAGSWDEQFF.

The V and J genes are TRBV15 and TRBJ1-5; TRBD1 is a possible D gene (5 bases). The CDR3 contains 15 residues. V lost 4 bases to trimming and J lost 0 bases, with 10 bases between them. CDR1 and CDR2 (germline): LNHNV, YYDKDF (reference sequence). The CDR3 loop reads CATSIPTVSNQPQHF. DNA of the CDR3: TGTGCCACCAGCATTCCGACAGTTAGCAATCAGCCCCAGCATTTT. The complete variable domain, with remaining parts taken from reference TRBV15 and TRBJ1-5, reads DAMVIQNPRYQVTQFGKPVTLSCSQTLNHNVMYWYQQKSSQAPKLLFHYYDKDFNNEADTPDNFQSRRPNTSFCFLDIRSPGLGDTAMYLCATSIPTVSNQPQHFGDGTRLSIL.

This clonotype was seen ten or more times. The chain couples TRBV5-6 to TRBJ2-1; tentatively, D is TRBD1 or TRBD2 (5 bases each). Germline CDR1 is SGHDT and CDR2 is YYEEEE. This CDR3 is built from 12 residues. The germline V and J ends were trimmed by 4 bases and 13 bases, with 15 bases remaining between them. The CDR3 DNA reads as TGTGCCAGCAGCAGTCCCCTTGGGGGTCAGTTCTTC. Its protein is CASSSPLGGQFF. Full variable domain (outside the CDR3, taken from reference TRBV5-6 and TRBJ2-1): DAGVTQSPTHLIKTRGQQVTLRCSPKSGHDTVSWYQQALGQGPQFIFQYYEEEERQRGNFPDRFSGHQFPNYSSELNVNALLLGDSALYLCASSSPLGGQFFGPGTRLTVL.